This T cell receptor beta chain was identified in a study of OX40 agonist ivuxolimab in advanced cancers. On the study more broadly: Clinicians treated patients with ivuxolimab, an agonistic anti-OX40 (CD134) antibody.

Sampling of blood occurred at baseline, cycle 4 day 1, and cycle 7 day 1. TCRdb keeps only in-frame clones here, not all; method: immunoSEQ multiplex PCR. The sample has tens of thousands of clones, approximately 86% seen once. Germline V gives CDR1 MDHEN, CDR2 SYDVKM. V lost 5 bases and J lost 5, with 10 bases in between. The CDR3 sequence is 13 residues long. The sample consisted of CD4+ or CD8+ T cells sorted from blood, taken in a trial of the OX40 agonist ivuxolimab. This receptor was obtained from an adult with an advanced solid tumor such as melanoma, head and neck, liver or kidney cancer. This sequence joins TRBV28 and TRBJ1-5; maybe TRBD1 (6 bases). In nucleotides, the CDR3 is TGTGCCAGCAGTCCTACAGGGTATCAGCCCCAGCATTTT. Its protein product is CASSPTGYQPQHF.